A few counts support the clone carrying this T cell receptor beta chain. The sample is drawn from a study of metastatic and nonmetastatic thyroid tumors. Study details: A comparison of repertoires was made across blood and tumor or nodule tissue from malignant and benign thyroid patients.

In the source study's methods: Building a distant-metastasis classifier for papillary thyroid cancer drew on CDR3 differences across clinicopathological groups. MiXCR re-clonotyped the PCR reads for TCRdb. These V and J calls derive from TCRdb rather than the authors' analysis. The sample includes some 20,000 clones, just over 35% of them seen just once. There were no patients who had received any treatment before thyroid surgery. J gave up 4 bases and V 9 bases, and 3 bases lay outside the gene matches. Germline CDR1 and CDR2: SNHLY and FYNNEI. This CDR3 comprises 13 residues. Sequencing was performed on tumor tissue. The chain has TRBV2 and TRBJ1-6, with 7 bases fitting TRBD1. This receptor was taken from a female donor with papillary thyroid cancer or a benign thyroid nodule (not recorded which). Some clones in this sample may be carry-over from other donors' samples. CDR3 loop: CASGTDYNSPLHF. Here the CDR3 DNA reads TGTGCCAGTGGGACAGATTATAATTCACCCCTCCACTTT.